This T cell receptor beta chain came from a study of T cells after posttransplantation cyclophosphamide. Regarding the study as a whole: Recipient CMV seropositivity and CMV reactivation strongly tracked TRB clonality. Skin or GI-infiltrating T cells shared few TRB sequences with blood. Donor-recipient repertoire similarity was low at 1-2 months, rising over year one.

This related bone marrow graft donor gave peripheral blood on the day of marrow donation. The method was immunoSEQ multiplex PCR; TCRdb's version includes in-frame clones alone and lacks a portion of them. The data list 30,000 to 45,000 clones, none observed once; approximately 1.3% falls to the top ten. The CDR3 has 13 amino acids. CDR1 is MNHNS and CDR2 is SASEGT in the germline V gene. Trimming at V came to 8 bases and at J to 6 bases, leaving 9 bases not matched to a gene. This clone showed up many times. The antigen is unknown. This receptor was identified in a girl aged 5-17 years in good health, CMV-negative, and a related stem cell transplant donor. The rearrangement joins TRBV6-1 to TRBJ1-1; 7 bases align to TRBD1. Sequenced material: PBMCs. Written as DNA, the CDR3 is TGTGCCAGCCTTCGGAACAGGGGCTCTGAAGCTTTCTTT. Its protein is CASLRNRGSEAFF.